This T cell receptor beta chain was observed in a study of blood T cell repertoires in COVID-19. Overall study: Some COVID-19 samples were acute and others convalescent; all came from the United States, Italy and Spain. T cells, B-cell-depleted T cells, or PBMCs provided the cDNA or gDNA that served as material.

In germline, CDR1 is SGHDT, CDR2 YYEEEE. The CDR3 contains 17 residues. J gave up 3 bases and V 4 bases, and 12 bases lay outside the gene matches. In the study's own analysis: Amplification of reference gene primers was used by the study to estimate nucleated cell counts. TCRdb's table, derived via immunoSEQ multiplex PCR, lists solely in-frame clones and lacks some. V, J and clone size were drawn from that table, and D and trimming were deduced from the DNA. The sample lists approximately 120,000 clones; 90% were seen once. V usage is TRBV5-6 and J usage is TRBJ1-2; 10 nucleotides align to TRBD1. The receptor was derived from a human donor in a cohort sampled during active COVID-19. Input material: peripheral blood. In nucleotides, the CDR3 is TGTGCCAGCAGCCCCACGGAGACAGGGGGCCCGTACTATGGCTACACCTTC. Amino acids: CASSPTETGGPYYGYTF.